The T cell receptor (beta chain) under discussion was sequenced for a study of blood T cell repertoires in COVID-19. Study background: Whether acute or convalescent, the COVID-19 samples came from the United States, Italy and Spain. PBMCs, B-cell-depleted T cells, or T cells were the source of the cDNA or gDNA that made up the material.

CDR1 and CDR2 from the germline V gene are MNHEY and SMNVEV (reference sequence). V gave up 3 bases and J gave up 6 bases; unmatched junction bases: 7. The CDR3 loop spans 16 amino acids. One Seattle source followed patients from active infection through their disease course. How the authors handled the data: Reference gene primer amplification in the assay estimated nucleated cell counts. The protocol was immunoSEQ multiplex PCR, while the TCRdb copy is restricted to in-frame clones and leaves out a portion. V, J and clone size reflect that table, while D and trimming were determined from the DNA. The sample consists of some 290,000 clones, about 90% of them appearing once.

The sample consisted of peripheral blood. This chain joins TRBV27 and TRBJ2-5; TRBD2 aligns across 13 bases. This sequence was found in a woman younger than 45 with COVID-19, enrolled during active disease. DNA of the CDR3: TGTGCCAGCAGTTTCAGGACTAGCGGGGGCTCGAAGACCCAGTACTTC. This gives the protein CASSFRTSGGSKTQYF.